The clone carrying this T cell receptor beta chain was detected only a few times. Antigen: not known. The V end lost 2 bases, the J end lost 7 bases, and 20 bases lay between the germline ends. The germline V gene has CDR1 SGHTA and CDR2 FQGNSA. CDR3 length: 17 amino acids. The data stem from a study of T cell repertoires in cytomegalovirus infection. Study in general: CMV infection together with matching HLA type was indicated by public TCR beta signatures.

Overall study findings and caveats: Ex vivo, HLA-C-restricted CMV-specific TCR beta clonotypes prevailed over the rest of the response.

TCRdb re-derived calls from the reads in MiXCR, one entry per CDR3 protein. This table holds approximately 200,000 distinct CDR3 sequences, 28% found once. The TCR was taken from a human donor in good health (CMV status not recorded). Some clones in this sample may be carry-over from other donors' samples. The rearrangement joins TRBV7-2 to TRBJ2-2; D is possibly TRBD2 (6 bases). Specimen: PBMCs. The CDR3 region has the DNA TGTGCCAGCAGCTTACGGCGGGGAAGGGCCTCCAGCGGGGAGCTGTTTTTT. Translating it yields CASSLRRGRASSGELFF. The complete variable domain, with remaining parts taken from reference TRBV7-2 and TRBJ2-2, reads GAGVSQSPSNKVTEKGKDVELRCDPISGHTALYWYRQSLGQGLEFLIYFQGNSAPDKSGLPSDRFSAERTGGSVSTLTIQRTQQEDSAVYLCASSLRRGRASSGELFFGEGSRLTVL.